This T cell receptor (beta chain) was recorded in a study of T cells in Graves' hyperthyroidism and ophthalmopathy. V dropped 0 bases and J dropped 2; count of bases not matched to a gene: 5. In germline, CDR1 is KGHDR, CDR2 SFDVKD. This CDR3 contains 17 residues. What was amplified from RNA transcripts were TCR beta CDR3 regions. When the TCR CDR3 underwent first-round RT-PCR, the HTBI primer set was used. TCRdb used MiXCR to reprocess the multiplex PCR reads, holding one entry per CDR3 protein. The sample consists of more than 300,000 distinct CDR3 sequences, around 13% of them appearing once. This clonotype has only a few counts.

This receptor was identified in a woman in her 30s with Graves' hyperthyroidism. This chain joins TRBV24-1 and TRBJ2-2, with 7 positions matching TRBD2. Sequenced input: blood. The CDR3 here is CATSDLGRGRNTGELFF. CDR3 coding DNA: TGTGCCACCAGTGATTTGGGGAGGGGTAGAAACACCGGGGAGCTGTTTTTT.